The 29 T cell receptor beta chains reported below all come from one sample, sequenced in a study of T cell repertoires in ileal Crohn's disease (dated by TCRdb to between 2017 and 2020). The library came from the immunoSEQ multiplex PCR assay. This is the immuneACCESS table as TCRdb keeps it, with only in-frame sequences that have V and J called. A part of the clones is gone; compared with another copy, unresolved V genes explain less than half, and the rest is unexplained. The sample records about 8,400 clones, about 84% of which are singletons. The ten largest clones capture 10% to 15% of the sample. The material sequenced was ileal tissue. These receptors were collected from an adult with Crohn's disease.

The V call is TRBV27, the J call TRBJ2-6; D is unresolved. Germline loops: CDR1 MNHEY, CDR2 SMNVEV (reference sequence). V was cut by 5 bases and J by 1 base, with 3 bases left in between. This CDR3 contains 13 residues. CDR3 coding DNA: TGTGCCAGCAGTCCATCTGGGGCCAACGTCCTGACTTTC. It is translated as CASSPSGANVLTF.

This chain joins TRBV28 and TRBJ2-7; tentative D call: TRBD1 (6 bases). CDR1 is MDHEN and CDR2 is SYDVKM in the germline V gene. The CDR3 extends over 13 amino acids. V was trimmed by 6 bases and J by 6 bases, leaving 15 bases between them. CDR3 amino acids: CASRTTGFGEQYF. The CDR3, as DNA: TGTGCCAGCAGAACTACAGGGTTTGGCGAGCAGTACTTC.

The chain carries TRBV27 and TRBJ1-4, with 7 nucleotides matching TRBD1. Trimming cost V 4 bases and J 8 bases; bases outside gene matches: 10. The CDR3 consists of 15 residues. Germline assignment: CDR1 MNHEY and CDR2 SMNVEV (reference sequence). The CDR3 DNA is TGTGCCAGCAGTTCCGCGGACAGGTTGGGAGAAAAACTGTTTTTT. Amino acid sequence: CASSSADRLGEKLFF.

This chain links TRBV27 with TRBJ2-3; 8 bases agree with TRBD2. With V trimmed by 5 bases and J by 4 bases, 2 bases remained unmatched. This CDR3 has 13 residues. Germline V CDR1 and CDR2: MNHEY, SMNVEV (reference sequence). CDR3 bases: TGTGCCAGCAGTAAGACTAGCGCAGATACGCAGTATTTT. Translating gives CASSKTSADTQYF.

The chain recombines TRBV6-5 with TRBJ2-7, with D possibly being TRBD2 (5 bases). Germline CDR1 is MNHEY and CDR2 is SVGAGI. The ends were cut back, 11 bases at V and 2 bases at J, with 16 bases in the middle. CDR3 length: 13 residues. CDR3 amino acids: CAAKAFGAYEQYF. Here the CDR3 DNA reads TGTGCCGCCAAGGCATTCGGGGCCTACGAGCAGTACTTC.

The chain employs TRBV18 and TRBJ1-1, with a weak D call TRBD1 (5 bases). Trimming left V 0 bases short and J 0 bases short, with 8 bases between. CDR3 length: 15 amino acids. Looked up from germline, CDR1 is KGHSH and CDR2 is LQKENI. The CDR3 protein is CASSPPPGLNTEAFF. The CDR3 DNA reads TGTGCCAGCTCACCACCTCCAGGGCTGAACACTGAAGCTTTCTTT.

The CDR3 is CASSLRQGNTGELFF. The CDR3 nucleotides read TGCGCCAGCAGCCTAAGACAGGGTAACACCGGGGAGCTGTTTTTT. The chain links TRBV5-1 to TRBJ2-2; 7 positions match TRBD1. This CDR3 has 15 amino acids. Germline assignment: CDR1 SGHRS and CDR2 YFSETQ. Germline trimming cut 4 bases from V and 2 bases from J; bases unmatched to any gene: 5.

The V gene is TRBV2, the J gene TRBJ1-5; perhaps TRBD1 as D (5 bases). V lost 7 bases and J lost 2, with 15 bases in between. CDR1 and CDR2 (germline): SNHLY, FYNNEI. The CDR3 sequence is 15 residues long. The CDR3 reads CASNPDGAGNQPQHF. CDR3 bases: TGTGCCAGCAACCCGGACGGGGCAGGCAATCAGCCCCAGCATTTT. Together with reference TRBV2 and TRBJ1-5, the CDR3 gives the full variable domain: EPEVTQTPSHQVTQMGQEVILRCVPISNHLYFYWYRQILGQKVEFLVSFYNNEISEKSEIFDDQFSVERPDGSNFTLKIRSTKLEDSAMYFCASNPDGAGNQPQHFGDGTRLSIL.

This clone was counted once. The chain recombines TRBV11-2 with TRBJ2-7; 9 positions match TRBD1. The V segment lost 1 base and the J segment 7 bases; nucleotides outside the gene matches: 5. Germline loops: CDR1 SGHAT, CDR2 FQNNGV. The CDR3 is 14 amino acids. As DNA, the CDR3 is TGTGCCAGCAGCTTAGTGGGACAGGGCGGTGAGCAGTACTTC. Protein sequence: CASSLVGQGGEQYF.

The CDR3 loop reads CASSAPGQIYEQYF. The DNA for the CDR3 is TGTGCCAGCAGCGCGCCGGGACAGATCTACGAGCAGTACTTC. The genes are TRBV5-6 and TRBJ2-7; TRBD1 matches 7 bases. The trim removed 4 bases at V and 3 bases at J, leaving 7 bases unmatched. Germline V lookup: CDR1 SGHDT, CDR2 YYEEEE. CDR3 length equals 14 residues.

The CDR3 sequence is CASSTRQTGNTIYF. The CDR3 DNA sequence: TGTGCCAGCAGCACCCGACAGACGGGAAACACCATATATTTT. The chain links TRBV5-5 to TRBJ1-3, with TRBD1 as a possible D gene (5 bases). Germline-derived CDR1 and CDR2 are SGHKS and YYEKEE (reference sequence). V lost 4 bases, J lost 4 bases, and 12 bases lay in between. The CDR3 is 14 amino acids.

V and J are TRBV9 and TRBJ1-2, with 7 positions matching TRBD1. Germline CDR1 is SGDLS and CDR2 is YYNGEE. This CDR3 is 16 amino acids long. V trimming: 0 bases; J trimming: 6 bases; junction bases outside the gene matches: 11. This chain's CDR3 is CASSVGTGVMGDGYTF. The CDR3 DNA follows: TGTGCCAGCAGCGTAGGGACAGGTGTCATGGGTGATGGCTACACCTTC.

The J gene is TRBJ1-4, the V gene TRBV6-6; TRBD1 matches at 9 bases. Germline loops: CDR1 MNHNY, CDR2 SVGAGI (reference sequence). The ends lost 6 bases at V and 2 bases at J; junction bases unmatched: 4. This CDR3 contains 15 residues. Written as DNA, the CDR3 is TGTGCCAGCAGAAGGACAGGGGCTACTAATGAAAAACTGTTTTTT. Amino acids: CASRRTGATNEKLFF.

This clone has a handful of counts. The V call is TRBV14, the J call TRBJ2-5; D unresolved. Germline V gene lookup returns CDR1 SGHDN and CDR2 FVKESK. Trimming stripped 1 base from V and 5 bases from J, with 11 bases between. The CDR3 has 14 amino acids. For the CDR3, the DNA is TGTGCCAGCAGCCAAGGCCAGGCGTGGGAGACCCAGTACTTC. The encoded protein is CASSQGQAWETQYF.

V is TRBV29-1 and J is TRBJ2-4; 7 positions agree with TRBD1. Germline assignment: CDR1 SQVTM and CDR2 ANQGSEA. Germline trimming cut 4 bases from V and 7 bases from J; bases unmatched to any gene: 4. The CDR3 consists of 12 residues. The CDR3 DNA sequence: TGCAGCGTTGTTCGGGACAGTAACATTCAGTACTTC. Protein: CSVVRDSNIQYF. The full variable domain, rest sourced from reference TRBV29-1 and TRBJ2-4, is SAVISQKPSRDICQRGTSLTIQCQVDSQVTMMFWYRQQPGQSLTLIATANQGSEATYESGFVIDKFPISRPNLTFSTLTVSNMSPEDSSIYLCSVVRDSNIQYFGAGTRLSVL.

V usage is TRBV5-4 and J usage is TRBJ2-5; a weak D match, TRBD2 (6 bases). The V end lost 0 bases, the J end lost 5 bases, and 14 bases lay between the germline ends. The CDR3 spans 15 residues. CDR1 is SGHNT, CDR2 YYREEE, per germline (reference sequence). CDR3 protein: CASSLAGGPGETQYF. The DNA of the CDR3 is TGTGCCAGCAGCTTGGCCGGAGGGCCGGGGGAGACCCAGTACTTC.

This sequence joins TRBV11-2 and TRBJ2-7; D is possibly TRBD2 (5 bases). Germline lookup yields CDR1 SGHAT and CDR2 FQNNGV. The germline V and J ends were trimmed by 5 bases and 3 bases, with 14 bases remaining between them. This CDR3 region has 14 residues. The DNA for the CDR3 is TGTGCCAGCAGCCCCCTTACTAGAAACTACGAGCAGTACTTC. Translated, it gives CASSPLTRNYEQYF.

The chain carries TRBV30 and TRBJ2-5; the D call may be TRBD1 or TRBD2 (5 bases each). Between the trimmed V and J ends, which lost 4 bases and 10 bases, there was a span of 16 bases. The CDR3 has 12 amino acids. The germline CDR1 and CDR2 sequences are GTSNPN and SVGIG (reference sequence). The CDR3: CAWTGFRGDQYF. CDR3 DNA: TGTGCCTGGACAGGGTTCCGGGGAGACCAGTACTTC.

The chain employs TRBV7-6 and TRBJ2-5; 7 bases fit TRBD2. The CDR3 consists of 15 residues. CDR1 is SGHVS, CDR2 FNYEAQ, per germline. V lost 4 bases and J lost 5; bases outside the gene matches: 10. DNA of the CDR3: TGTGCCAGCAGCTCTCAGCGGGAAGTTACGGAGACCCAGTACTTC. It codes for CASSSQREVTETQYF. Combining the CDR3 with reference TRBV7-6 and TRBJ2-5 gives the whole variable domain GAGVSQSPRYKVTKRGQDVALRCDPISGHVSLYWYRQALGQGPEFLTYFNYEAQQDKSGLPNDRFSAERPEGSISTLTIQRTEQRDSAMYRCASSSQREVTETQYFGPGTRLLVL.

The chain has TRBV29-1 and TRBJ2-1; 9 positions match TRBD2. Trimming removed 4 bases from V and 4 bases from J; junction bases left unmatched: 5. The CDR3 contains 14 residues. Germline V gene sequence: CDR1 SQVTM, CDR2 ANQGSEA. The CDR3 sequence: CSVAATSGYNEQFF. The CDR3 DNA reads as TGCAGCGTTGCGGCGACTAGCGGATACAATGAGCAGTTCTTC.

The chain is built from TRBV6-1 and TRBJ1-5; D uncertain. V lost 2 bases, J lost 9 bases, and 8 bases lay in between. Germline CDR1 is MNHNS and CDR2 is SASEGT. The CDR3 covers 12 residues. CDR3 coding DNA: TGTGCCAGCAGTGAATATTCCCTGCCCCAGCATTTT. As protein: CASSEYSLPQHF.

This clone occurred a few times. The rearrangement uses TRBV2 and TRBJ2-2; D is perhaps TRBD2 (5 bases). The CDR3 runs to 12 residues. CDR1 and CDR2 from the germline V gene are SNHLY and FYNNEI. Between the trimmed V and J ends, which lost 5 bases and 5 bases, there was a span of 6 bases. The CDR3 protein is CASSRETGELFF. Written as DNA, the CDR3 is TGTGCCAGCAGTCGGGAAACCGGGGAGCTGTTTTTT.

The rearrangement links TRBV6-1 to TRBJ2-3; 7 positions match TRBD2. Germline V lookup: CDR1 MNHNS, CDR2 SASEGT. The CDR3 runs 14 residues. Trimming at V came to 9 bases and at J to 7 bases, leaving 13 bases not matched to a gene. The CDR3 sequence is CASIVREDRYTQYF. DNA for the CDR3: TGTGCCAGTATTGTACGGGAGGATAGATATACGCAGTATTTT.

The V gene is TRBV28, the J gene TRBJ2-6; D remains unclear. CDR1 is MDHEN, CDR2 SYDVKM, per germline. The CDR3 length is 15 residues. Trimming removed 3 bases at V and 2 bases at J, with 8 bases between. CDR3 DNA sequence: TGTGCCAGCAGTTTTCTGACTGCTGGGGCCAACGTCCTGACTTTC. This gives the protein CASSFLTAGANVLTF.

The gene calls are TRBV29-1 and TRBJ1-2; no clear D. The ends were cut back, 0 bases at V and 5 bases at J, with 13 bases in the middle. From germline, CDR1 is SQVTM and CDR2 ANQGSEA. There are 14 residues in the CDR3. In DNA form, the CDR3 reads TGCAGCGTTGAAGATAGTACAGCTGCATATGGCTACACCTTC. It yields the protein CSVEDSTAAYGYTF. The full variable domain, rest sourced from reference TRBV29-1 and TRBJ1-2, is SAVISQKPSRDICQRGTSLTIQCQVDSQVTMMFWYRQQPGQSLTLIATANQGSEATYESGFVIDKFPISRPNLTFSTLTVSNMSPEDSSIYLCSVEDSTAAYGYTFGSGTRLTVV.

This chain links TRBV28 with TRBJ2-7, with TRBD2 matching 11 bases. Trimming removed 5 bases from V and 2 bases from J; junction bases left unmatched: 8. The germline V gene encodes CDR1 MDHEN and CDR2 SYDVKM. This CDR3 is 16 amino acids long. The CDR3 loop reads CASSQFTSGSPYEQYF. The CDR3 region has the DNA TGTGCCAGCAGTCAATTTACTAGCGGGAGTCCCTACGAGCAGTACTTC.

CDR3 sequence: CAWSARRQVTGELFF. Written as DNA, the CDR3 is TGTGCCTGGAGTGCCCGGCGGCAGGTCACCGGGGAGCTGTTTTTT. The gene calls are TRBV30 and TRBJ2-2; no clear D. Germline CDR1 GTSNPN, CDR2 SVGIG (reference sequence). CDR3 length: 15 residues. The ends were cut back, 1 base at V and 4 bases at J, with 13 bases in the middle.

The chain recombines TRBV7-3 with TRBJ2-5; 8 bases align to TRBD1. Trimming cost V 5 bases and J 1 base; bases outside gene matches: 3. The germline V gene encodes CDR1 SGHTA and CDR2 FQGTGA. The CDR3 is 14 amino acids. For the CDR3, the DNA is TGTGCCAGCAGCAGCACAGGGGGCCAAGAGACCCAGTACTTC. It codes for CASSSTGGQETQYF.

The rearrangement links TRBV18 to TRBJ2-2; D is ambiguous. Trimming took 2 bases from V and 2 from J, leaving 6 bases between them. CDR1 is KGHSH and CDR2 is LQKENI in the germline V gene. The length of the CDR3 is 14 residues. The CDR3 DNA reads as TGTGCCAGCTCACCAGGGCTTAACACCGGGGAGCTGTTTTTT. It specifies CASSPGLNTGELFF.